Shown below are 24 T cell receptor beta chains from a single sample sequenced in a study of cytomegalovirus exposure and HLA in healthy donors. The PCR contained 60 Vbeta and 13 Jbeta primers. The assay was immunoSEQ multiplex PCR, and TCRdb's table has in-frame clones only and misses some. The data hold about 37,000 clones, with 81% observed a single time. Input material: PBMCs. The source of these receptors is a middle-aged woman in good health and CMV-seronegative.

Of note for this clone: The DNA is omitted, as the CDR3 cannot be located on it reliably, and the CDR3 follows TCRdb's listing. The chain employs TRBV6-6 and TRBJ1-1; TRBD1, the table's D call, was not compared with the DNA. The CDR3 is made up of 16 amino acids, end residues included. In germline, CDR1 is MNHNY, CDR2 SVGAGI (reference sequence). CDR3 protein: CASSGFGTGSFTEAFF.

The CDR3 nucleotides read TGTGCCAGCAGCCCCTACCCAGGGCCTAATCAGCCCCAGCATTTT. It specifies CASSPYPGPNQPQHF. The J gene is TRBJ1-5, the V gene TRBV21-1; TRBD1 is the table's D call, not checked against the DNA. TRBV21-1 is a documented pseudogene. The CDR3 consists of 15 residues.

The genes are TRBV19 and TRBJ2-1; maybe TRBD1 (6 bases). The CDR3 contains 15 residues. With 6 bases removed from V and 5 bases from J, the gap between germline ends came to 17 bases. CDR1 and CDR2 from the germline V gene are LNHDA and SQIVND (reference sequence). CDR3 protein: CASRQTGTGNNEQFF. CDR3 coding DNA: TGTGCCAGTAGGCAGACAGGAACCGGTAACAATGAGCAGTTCTTC.

CDR3 sequence (DNA): TGTGCCAGCAGCGTAAGAAGGGACGGAGGGGCTGAAGCTTTCTTT. Amino acids: CASSVRRDGGAEAFF. The rearrangement links TRBV9 to TRBJ1-1; TRBD1 is a possible D gene (5 bases). The CDR3 has 15 residues. Deletions cut 1 base from V and 6 bases from J, with 16 bases between. From germline, CDR1 is SGDLS and CDR2 YYNGEE. Full variable domain (remainder filled in from reference TRBV9 and TRBJ1-1): DSGVTQTPKHLITATGQRVTLRCSPRSGDLSVYWYQQSLDQGLQFLIQYYNGEERAKGNILERFSAQQFPDLHSELNLSSLELGDSALYFCASSVRRDGGAEAFFGQGTRLTVV.

This clone came up once. The rearrangement joins TRBV2 to TRBJ1-2, with D possibly TRBD1 on 5 matching bases. The CDR3 spans 12 residues. Germline values: CDR1 SNHLY, CDR2 FYNNEI. V gave up 5 bases and J gave up 6 bases, with 10 bases separating them. CDR3 protein: CASSPQGDGYTF. The CDR3 DNA sequence: TGTGCCAGCAGTCCCCAGGGCGATGGCTACACCTTC.

This chain joins TRBV19 and TRBJ1-4; 7 bases line up with TRBD1. CDR1 is LNHDA and CDR2 is SQIVND in the germline V gene (reference sequence). The CDR3 is made up of 15 amino acids. The J segment lost 3 bases and the V segment lost 3 bases, leaving 4 bases of the junction unmatched. CDR3 bases: TGTGCCAGTAGTATTCGTCAGGGGGCTAATGAAAAACTGTTTTTT. Protein product: CASSIRQGANEKLFF.

The J gene is TRBJ2-7, the V gene TRBV6-1; TRBD1 matches 7 bases. Losses at the gene ends were 4 bases for V and 3 bases for J; bases not matched to a gene: 3. CDR3 length: 13 amino acids. CDR1 and CDR2 (germline): MNHNS, SASEGT. CDR3 residues: CASSGGQLYEQYV. The CDR3 bases are TGTGCCAGCAGTGGGGGACAGCTCTACGAGCAGTACGTC.

This sequence joins TRBV5-4 and TRBJ1-2; unclear D gene. In germline, CDR1 is SGHNT, CDR2 YYREEE (reference sequence). The CDR3 is made up of 13 amino acids. Trimming left V 0 bases short and J 7 bases short, with 10 bases between. The CDR3 DNA sequence: TGTGCCAGCAGCTTGGATGGCCTAGGTGGCTACACCTTC. Translation gives CASSLDGLGGYTF.

This clone was seen a few times. This sequence joins TRBV7-9 and TRBJ1-1, with 7 nucleotides matching TRBD1. Germline CDR1 reads SEHNR; CDR2 reads FQNEAQ (reference sequence). Germline trimming cut 5 bases from V and 10 bases from J; bases unmatched to any gene: 10. This CDR3 is 13 amino acids long. In DNA form, the CDR3 reads TGTGCCAGCAGCACATTGACAGGGCTGAGAGCTTTCTTT. Translated: CASSTLTGLRAFF.

The chain recombines TRBV7-2 with TRBJ2-7, with D possibly TRBD2 on 6 matching bases. The V and J ends lost 1 base and 4 bases respectively, with 14 bases between them. Germline V lookup: CDR1 SGHTA, CDR2 FQGNSA. The CDR3 loop spans 15 amino acids. The CDR3 DNA reads as TGTGCCAGCAGCTTAGTTGACAAGGCGGGGTACGAGCAGTACTTC. Its translation is CASSLVDKAGYEQYF.

This clone was detected only once. The chain links TRBV7-9 to TRBJ1-1, with a weak D call TRBD1 (5 bases). Germline V lookup: CDR1 SEHNR, CDR2 FQNEAQ (reference sequence). The CDR3 totals 12 residues. Trimming pared 1 base from V and 8 bases from J, leaving 8 bases between. CDR3 region: CASSLGGDEAFF. The CDR3, as DNA: TGTGCCAGCAGCTTAGGCGGGGACGAAGCTTTCTTT.

This clone appeared a few times. This sequence joins TRBV15 and TRBJ2-3; D is possibly TRBD2 (7 bases). V lost 7 bases, J lost 4 bases, and 12 bases lay in between. CDR3 size: 13 residues. Looked up from germline, CDR1 is LNHNV and CDR2 is YYDKDF (reference sequence). For the CDR3, the DNA is TGTGCCACCAACAGGGCGGGAGCAGATACGCAGTATTTT. Its translation: CATNRAGADTQYF.

V gene TRBV7-9 combines with J gene TRBJ2-2, with D uncertain. Germline values: CDR1 SEHNR, CDR2 FQNEAQ (reference sequence). The CDR3 spans 13 residues. Trimming took off 8 bases at V and 1 base at J, with 8 bases between the two ends. CDR3 residues: CASASENTGELFF. DNA of the CDR3: TGTGCCAGCGCTTCAGAGAACACCGGGGAGCTGTTTTTT.

This sequence joins TRBV7-8 and TRBJ1-6, with TRBD1 as a possible D gene (5 bases). Germline values: CDR1 SGHVS, CDR2 FQNEAQ. The CDR3 runs 16 residues. The ends were cut back, 7 bases at V and 2 bases at J, with 15 bases in the middle. For the CDR3, the DNA is TGTGCCAGCAAACTGGGGGGGGTCGCCTATAATTCACCCCTCCACTTT. It specifies CASKLGGVAYNSPLHF.

The table lists this clone with a few counts. The V call is TRBV6-6, the J call TRBJ2-3; weak D call: TRBD2 (6 bases). CDR1 and CDR2 (germline): MNHNY, SVGAGI (reference sequence). V dropped 6 bases and J dropped 3 bases, with 13 bases sitting between them. The CDR3 sequence is 14 residues long. The CDR3 loop is CASSPEGLTDTQYF. CDR3 nucleotides: TGTGCCAGCAGCCCGGAGGGGTTGACAGATACGCAGTATTTT.

This clone was picked up a small number of times. The chain carries TRBV19 and TRBJ2-2; D is unclear. In germline, CDR1 is LNHDA, CDR2 SQIVND (reference sequence). Trimming cost V 7 bases and J 4 bases, with 16 bases left between them. The CDR3 length is 15 residues. CDR3 residues: CASTDWVLGTGELFF. In DNA form, the CDR3 reads TGTGCCAGTACCGACTGGGTCCTAGGCACCGGGGAGCTGTTTTTT.

The gene calls are TRBV6-1 and TRBJ2-4; D remains ambiguous. This CDR3 spans 14 amino acids. Trimming cost V 5 bases and J 3 bases, with 11 bases left between them. The germline gives CDR1 MNHNS, CDR2 SASEGT. The CDR3 sequence is CASSFLGGKNIQYF. CDR3 nucleotides: TGTGCCAGCAGTTTCCTCGGCGGCAAAAACATTCAGTACTTC.

The J gene is TRBJ2-1, the V gene TRBV11-2; 10 positions agree with TRBD2. The J segment lost 6 bases and the V segment lost 5 bases, leaving 7 bases of the junction unmatched. Germline V CDR1 and CDR2: SGHAT, FQNNGV. The CDR3 covers 15 residues. The CDR3, as DNA: TGTGCCAGCAGCCCATCCAGCGGGGGGGTCAATGAGCAGTTCTTC. Translated, it gives CASSPSSGGVNEQFF.

This clone showed up just once. The chain joins TRBV28 to TRBJ1-4, with D maybe TRBD1 (6 bases). V lost 5 bases to trimming and J lost 4 bases, with 11 bases between them. This CDR3 has 14 residues. Per germline, CDR1 MDHEN and CDR2 SYDVKM. The CDR3 nucleotides read TGTGCCAGCAGTAGCGGACAGAATAATGAAAAACTGTTTTTT. Encoded protein: CASSSGQNNEKLFF.

The chain combines TRBV5-1 with TRBJ2-7, with D possibly matching TRBD1 (5 bases). The CDR3 loop spans 13 amino acids. Between the trimmed V and J ends, which lost 1 base and 5 bases, there was a span of 10 bases. CDR1 is SGHRS and CDR2 is YFSETQ in the germline V gene. CDR3 nucleotides: TGCGCCAGCAGCTTGCCAGGGTCGGACGAGCAGTACTTC. This gives the protein CASSLPGSDEQYF.

The chain employs TRBV11-2 and TRBJ1-3, with 8 bases lining up with TRBD1. The CDR3 is made up of 15 amino acids. Germline V gene data show CDR1 as SGHAT and CDR2 as FQNNGV. Trimming removed 1 base from V and 2 bases from J; junction bases left unmatched: 1. The CDR3 sequence is CASSLGTGPGNTIYF. The CDR3 DNA sequence: TGTGCCAGCAGCTTAGGGACAGGGCCTGGAAACACCATATATTTT.

The genes are TRBV2 and TRBJ2-2, with TRBD1 matching 7 bases. The CDR3 sequence is 16 residues long. Germline lookup yields CDR1 SNHLY and CDR2 FYNNEI. Trimming at V came to 6 bases and at J to 0 bases, leaving 7 bases not matched to a gene. CDR3 loop: CASRTGQAPNTGELFF. The CDR3 nucleotides read TGTGCCAGCAGAACCGGACAGGCACCGAACACCGGGGAGCTGTTTTTT.

The rearrangement uses TRBV9 and TRBJ1-3; no firm D call. Trimming left V 5 bases short and J 0 bases short, with 6 bases between. This CDR3 contains 13 residues. Per the germline V gene, CDR1 is SGDLS and CDR2 is YYNGEE. This CDR3 is CASSGLSGNTIYF. The CDR3 DNA follows: TGTGCCAGCAGTGGACTCTCTGGAAACACCATATATTTT.

This sequence joins TRBV6-6 and TRBJ1-2; D possibly corresponds to TRBD1 (5 bases). The V end lost 6 bases, the J end lost 1 base, and 18 bases lay between the germline ends. The CDR3 totals 16 residues. CDR1 and CDR2 (germline): MNHNY, SVGAGI (reference sequence). The CDR3 nucleotides read TGTGCCAGCAGACTATGGGACTCTGGAGATAACTATGGCTACACCTTC. This gives the protein CASRLWDSGDNYGYTF.